These 4 T cell receptor beta chains share one sample of origin, sequenced in a study of cytomegalovirus exposure and HLA in healthy donors. Sequenced by immunoSEQ multiplex PCR; TCRdb stores in-frame clones only, minus some. The repertoire holds 200,000 to 300,000 clones, with about 88% as singletons. Sequencing was performed on PBMCs. The origin of the receptors is a man aged 18-30 years in good health and CMV-seropositive.

The J gene is TRBJ1-2, the V gene TRBV27; no clear D. CDR1 is MNHEY, CDR2 SMNVEV, per germline (reference sequence). The germline V and J ends were trimmed by 5 bases and 6 bases, with 31 bases remaining between them. The CDR3 has 19 residues. The CDR3 DNA sequence: TGTGCCAGCAGTCACATAGCGAACCCATACTTCCGGGGAGGCGATGGCTACACCTTC. Translation: CASSHIANPYFRGGDGYTF.

This rearrangement joins TRBV28 to TRBJ1-2, with D hard to call. Per the germline V gene, CDR1 is MDHEN and CDR2 is SYDVKM. This CDR3 has 15 residues. V lost 7 bases to trimming and J lost 1 base, with 16 bases between them. DNA for the CDR3: TGTGCCAGCATCCCGCAGCGGGGAAATAACTATGGCTACACCTTC. It yields the protein CASIPQRGNNYGYTF.

The gene calls are TRBV9 and TRBJ2-7, with D perhaps TRBD1 or TRBD2 (5 bases each). V was clipped by 4 bases and J by 2 bases, with 16 bases between them. The CDR3 has 15 amino acids. Germline CDR1 SGDLS, CDR2 YYNGEE. The DNA for the CDR3 is TGTGCCAGCAGCCCTGGGGCCCCGGGGCCCTACGAGCAGTACTTC. Protein product: CASSPGAPGPYEQYF.

This clone was seen a handful of times. J is TRBJ2-7 and V is TRBV5-1; TRBD1 is a possible D gene (6 bases). The germline V gene has CDR1 SGHRS and CDR2 YFSETQ. The CDR3 runs 13 residues. Between the trimmed V and J ends, which lost 2 bases and 4 bases, there was a span of 10 bases. The CDR3 sequence: CASSFDRTYEQYF. The CDR3 bases are TGCGCCAGCAGCTTCGACAGGACTTACGAGCAGTACTTC.